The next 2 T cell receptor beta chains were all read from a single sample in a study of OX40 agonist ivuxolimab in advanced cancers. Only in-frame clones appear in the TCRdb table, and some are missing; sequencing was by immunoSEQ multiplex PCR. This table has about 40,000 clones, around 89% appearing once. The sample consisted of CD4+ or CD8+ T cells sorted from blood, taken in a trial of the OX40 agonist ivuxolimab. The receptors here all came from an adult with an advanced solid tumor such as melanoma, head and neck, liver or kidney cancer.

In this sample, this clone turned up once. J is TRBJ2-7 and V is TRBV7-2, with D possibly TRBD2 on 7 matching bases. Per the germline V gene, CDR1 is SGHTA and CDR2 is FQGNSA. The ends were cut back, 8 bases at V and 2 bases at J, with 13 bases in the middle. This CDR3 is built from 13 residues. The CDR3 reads CASSGGRAYEQYF. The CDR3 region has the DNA TGTGCCAGCTCGGGGGGCAGGGCCTACGAGCAGTACTTC.

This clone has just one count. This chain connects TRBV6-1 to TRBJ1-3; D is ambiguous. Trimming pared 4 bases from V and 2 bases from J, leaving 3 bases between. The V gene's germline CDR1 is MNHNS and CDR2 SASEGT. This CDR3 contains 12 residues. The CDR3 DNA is TGTGCCAGCAGTGGAGCTGGAAACACCATATATTTT. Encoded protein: CASSGAGNTIYF.